A single sample is the source of the 10 T cell receptor beta chains below, sequenced in a study of blood T cell repertoires in COVID-19. Repertoires were generated with immunoSEQ multiplex PCR, while TCRdb's copy carries only in-frame clones and drops some. Of 200,000 to 300,000 clones listed, around nine tenths are singletons. The sequencing sample was made of peripheral blood. The receptors originated from a man between 25 and 39 years old with COVID-19, enrolled during active disease.

This chain connects TRBV9 to TRBJ2-1, with TRBD2 as a possible D gene (5 bases). This CDR3 contains 16 residues. Germline CDR1 is SGDLS and CDR2 is YYNGEE. With 0 bases removed from V and 0 bases from J, the gap between germline ends came to 10 bases. For the CDR3, the DNA is TGTGCCAGCAGCGTAGGGGCGGGTCTCTCCTACAATGAGCAGTTCTTC. Its protein product is CASSVGAGLSYNEQFF.

The V gene is TRBV29-1, the J gene TRBJ1-4, with D unresolved. The V end lost 4 bases, the J end lost 6 bases, and 6 bases lay between the germline ends. The CDR3 is 11 residues long. CDR1 and CDR2 (germline): SQVTM, ANQGSEA. The chain's CDR3 is CSVGFDEKLFF. As DNA, the CDR3 is TGCAGCGTTGGTTTCGATGAAAAACTGTTTTTT.

Here the CDR3 reads CASSPVGGGELFF. Here the CDR3 DNA reads TGTGCCAGCTCACCCGTCGGGGGTGGGGAGCTGTTTTTT. The chain couples TRBV18 to TRBJ2-2, with TRBD2 as a possible D gene (6 bases). Deletions cut 3 bases from V and 8 bases from J, with 10 bases between. CDR1 is KGHSH and CDR2 is LQKENI in the germline V gene. There are 13 residues in the CDR3.

This chain connects TRBV7-2 to TRBJ1-4, with D perhaps matching TRBD1 (6 bases). Germline V gene lookup returns CDR1 SGHTA and CDR2 FQGNSA. The CDR3 covers 15 residues. Between the trimmed V and J ends, which lost 2 bases and 8 bases, there was a span of 15 bases. CDR3 in amino acids: CASSLTGQPGEKLFF. CDR3 nucleotide sequence: TGTGCCAGCAGCTTAACCGGACAGCCGGGGGAAAAACTGTTTTTT.

This clone occurred a few times. V gene TRBV11-2 combines with J gene TRBJ1-2; 10 bases map to TRBD1. This CDR3 is built from 16 residues. Germline V gives CDR1 SGHAT, CDR2 FQNNGV. V was clipped by 1 base and J by 5 bases; unmatched bases: 7. The CDR3 is CASSLALRDRGYGYTF. CDR3 in DNA: TGTGCCAGCAGCTTAGCACTCCGGGACAGGGGTTATGGCTACACCTTC.

V and J are TRBV27 and TRBJ2-7; the D gene is possibly TRBD1 (6 bases). This CDR3 has 13 residues. V was cut by 8 bases and J by 5 bases, with 16 bases left in between. From germline, CDR1 is MNHEY and CDR2 SMNVEV (reference sequence). In DNA, the CDR3 is TGTGCCAGCGGGGCAGGGGTCTGGGACGAGCAGTACTTC. Amino acid sequence: CASGAGVWDEQYF.

The table lists this clone with a count of one. The chain recombines TRBV5-5 with TRBJ1-1, with 7 positions matching TRBD1. This CDR3 is built from 16 residues. V shed 4 bases and J 1 base; nucleotides not matched to a gene: 10. The germline V gene encodes CDR1 SGHKS and CDR2 YYEKEE (reference sequence). The CDR3 is CASSQRTGHPNTEAFF. The CDR3 bases are TGTGCCAGCAGCCAACGGACAGGCCACCCGAACACTGAAGCTTTCTTT. The complete variable domain, with remaining parts taken from reference TRBV5-5 and TRBJ1-1, reads DAGVTQSPTHLIKTRGQQVTLRCSPISGHKSVSWYQQVLGQGPQFIFQYYEKEERGRGNFPDRFSARQFPNYSSELNVNALLLGDSALYLCASSQRTGHPNTEAFFGQGTRLTVV.

The chain carries TRBV5-1 and TRBJ1-2, with D hard to call. This CDR3 spans 15 amino acids. CDR1 SGHRS and CDR2 YFSETQ come from the germline V gene. V was pared by 1 base and J by 4 bases, with 14 bases between. The CDR3 coding sequence is TGCGCCAGCAGCTTGACTGTTCCAGGAACCTATGGCTACACCTTC. Its translation is CASSLTVPGTYGYTF.

The genes are TRBV27 and TRBJ1-2, with 8 bases fitting TRBD1. Germline V gene lookup returns CDR1 MNHEY and CDR2 SMNVEV (reference sequence). CDR3 length: 13 amino acids. The trim removed 4 bases at V and 7 bases at J, leaving 5 bases unmatched. CDR3 residues: CASSYTGGSGYTF. DNA for the CDR3: TGTGCCAGCAGTTACACAGGGGGTAGTGGCTACACCTTC.

The J gene is TRBJ1-6, the V gene TRBV29-1; 7 nucleotides agree with TRBD1. J gave up 5 bases and V 8 bases, and 6 bases lay outside the gene matches. From germline, CDR1 is SQVTM and CDR2 ANQGSEA. The CDR3 has 13 amino acids. CDR3 nucleotide sequence: TGCAGCTTCCGGGACAGCCATAATTCACCCCTCCACTTT. Translating it yields CSFRDSHNSPLHF.